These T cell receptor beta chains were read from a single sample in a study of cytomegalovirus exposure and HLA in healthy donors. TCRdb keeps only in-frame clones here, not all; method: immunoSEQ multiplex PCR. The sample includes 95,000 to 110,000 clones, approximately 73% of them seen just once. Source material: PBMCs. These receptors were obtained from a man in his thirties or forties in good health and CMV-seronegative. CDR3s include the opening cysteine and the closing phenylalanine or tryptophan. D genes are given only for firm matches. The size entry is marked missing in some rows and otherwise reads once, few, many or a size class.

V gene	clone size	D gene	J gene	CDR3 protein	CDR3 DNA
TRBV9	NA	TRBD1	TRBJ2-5	CASSVGSSAGGQETQYF	TGTGCCAGCAGCGTAGGTTCTTCTGCAGGGGGCCAAGAGACCCAGTACTTC
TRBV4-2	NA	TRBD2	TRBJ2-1	CASSQEGTSGMVEQFF	TGTGCCAGCAGCCAAGAGGGGACTAGCGGGATGGTGGAGCAGTTCTTC
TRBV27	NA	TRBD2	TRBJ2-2	CASRRLAGGPMGELFF	TGTGCCAGCAGGAGACTAGCGGGAGGGCCCATGGGGGAGCTGTTTTTT
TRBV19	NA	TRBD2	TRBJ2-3	CASSFSGRADTQYF	TGTGCCAGTAGCTTTAGCGGGAGGGCAGATACGCAGTATTTT
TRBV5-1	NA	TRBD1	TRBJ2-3	CASSFRGQSTDTQYF	TGCGCCAGCAGCTTCCGGGGACAGAGTACAGATACGCAGTATTTT
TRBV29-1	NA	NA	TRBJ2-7	CSVETGEGYEQYF	TGCAGCGTTGAGACAGGCGAAGGGTACGAGCAGTACTTC
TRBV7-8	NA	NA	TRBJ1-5	CASSLGLPGRWNQPQHF	TGTGCCAGCAGCTTAGGCCTCCCGGGAAGGTGGAATCAGCCCCAGCATTTT
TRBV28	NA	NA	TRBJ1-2	CASSFQGGIDGYTF	TGTGCCAGCAGTTTCCAGGGAGGGATCGATGGCTACACCTTC
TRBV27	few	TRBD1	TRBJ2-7	CASSLWDSGSYEQYF	TGTGCCAGCAGTCTTTGGGACAGTGGCTCCTACGAGCAGTACTTC
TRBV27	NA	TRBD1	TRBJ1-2	CASSLYGVTGQGAAGGYTF	TGTGCCAGCAGTTTATACGGGGTTACTGGACAGGGGGCGGCGGGTGGCTACACCTTC
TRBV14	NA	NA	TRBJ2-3	CASSQLLTDTQYF	TGTGCCAGCAGCCAACTACTCACAGATACGCAGTATTTT
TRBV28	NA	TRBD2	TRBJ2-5	CASSFPTSGQREETQYF	TGTGCCAGCAGTTTTCCAACTAGCGGTCAAAGGGAGGAGACCCAGTACTTC
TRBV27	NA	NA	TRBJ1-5	CASSSTQGQPQHF	TGTGCCAGCAGTTCAACTCAGGGTCAGCCCCAGCATTTT
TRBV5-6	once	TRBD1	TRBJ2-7	CASSLGAGTGALSQYF	TGTGCCAGCAGCTTGGGGGCCGGGACAGGGGCTTTAAGTCAGTACTTC
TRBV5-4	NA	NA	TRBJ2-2	CASSLDPGNTGELFF	TGTGCCAGCAGCTTGGATCCAGGCAACACCGGGGAGCTGTTTTTT
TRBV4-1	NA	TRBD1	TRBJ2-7	CASSLGTGQYSYEQYF	TGCGCCAGCAGTCTTGGGACAGGGCAGTATTCCTACGAGCAGTACTTC
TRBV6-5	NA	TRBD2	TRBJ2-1	CASSYRLAGVDEQFF	TGTGCCAGCAGTTACAGACTAGCGGGAGTCGATGAGCAGTTCTTC
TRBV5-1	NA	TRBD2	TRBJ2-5	CASSSSGGWQETQYF	TGCGCCAGCAGCTCTAGCGGGGGGTGGCAAGAGACCCAGTACTTC
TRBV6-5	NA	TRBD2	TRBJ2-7	CASTSGLAGPYEQYF	TGTGCCAGTACGTCCGGGCTAGCGGGGCCGTACGAGCAGTACTTC
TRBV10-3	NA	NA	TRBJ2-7	CAIADSSYEQYF	TGTGCCATTGCGGACAGTTCCTACGAGCAGTACTTC
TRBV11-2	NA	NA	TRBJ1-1	CASSLVGPRGGENTEAFF	TGTGCCAGCAGCTTAGTGGGCCCAAGGGGAGGGGAGAACACTGAAGCTTTCTTT
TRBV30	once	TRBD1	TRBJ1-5	CAWSQPGQGLEDQPQHF	TGTGCCTGGAGTCAGCCGGGACAGGGCCTTGAGGATCAGCCCCAGCATTTT